This T cell receptor (beta chain) was profiled in a study of blood T cell repertoires in COVID-19. Study as a whole: Collection of acute and convalescent COVID-19 samples took place in the United States, Italy and Spain. From T cells, B-cell-depleted T cells, or PBMCs came the material, which was cDNA or gDNA.

All enrollees were about 18 to 90 years old and from fewer than 25 US areas. Participants had their cohort set by participant-reported clinical history. Data came from immunoSEQ multiplex PCR; TCRdb stores just in-frame clones and leaves some out. The table shows 130,000 to 150,000 clones, with roughly 90% occurring only once. This sequence was found in a woman under 40 with acute COVID-19. Sequencing used PBMCs or T cells enriched from blood (not recorded which).

This chain's CDR3 is CASSLSGGIAEAFF. The DNA of the CDR3 is TGTGCCAGCAGTTTATCCGGGGGTATAGCTGAAGCTTTCTTT. V is TRBV27 and J is TRBJ1-1; maybe TRBD1 (5 bases). Between the trimmed V and J ends, which lost 0 bases and 6 bases, there was a span of 11 bases. This CDR3 is 14 amino acids long. Germline V CDR1 and CDR2: MNHEY, SMNVEV (reference sequence).